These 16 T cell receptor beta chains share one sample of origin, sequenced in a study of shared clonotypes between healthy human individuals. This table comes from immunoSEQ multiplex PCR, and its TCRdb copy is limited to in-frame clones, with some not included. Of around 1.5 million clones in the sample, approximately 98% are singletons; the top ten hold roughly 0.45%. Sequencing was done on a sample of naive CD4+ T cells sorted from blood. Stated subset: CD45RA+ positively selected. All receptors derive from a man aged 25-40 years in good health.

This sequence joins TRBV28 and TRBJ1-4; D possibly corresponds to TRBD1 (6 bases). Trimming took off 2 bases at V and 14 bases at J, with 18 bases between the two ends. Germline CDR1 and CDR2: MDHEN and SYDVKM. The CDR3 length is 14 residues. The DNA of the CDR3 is TGTGCCAGCAGTTTACCGGGGGCCTCTTTCCCCCTGTTTTTT. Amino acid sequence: CASSLPGASFPLFF.

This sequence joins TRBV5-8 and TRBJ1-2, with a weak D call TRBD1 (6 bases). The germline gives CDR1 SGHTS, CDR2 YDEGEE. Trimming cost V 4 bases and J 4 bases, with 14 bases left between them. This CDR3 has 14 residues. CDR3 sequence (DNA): TGTGCCAGCAGCAAGAGGGCAGGGGCCTATGGCTACACCTTC. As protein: CASSKRAGAYGYTF.

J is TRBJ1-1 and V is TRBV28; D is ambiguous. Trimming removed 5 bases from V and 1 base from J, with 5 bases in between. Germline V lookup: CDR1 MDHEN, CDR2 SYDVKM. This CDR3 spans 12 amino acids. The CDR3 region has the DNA TGTGCCAGCAGTGAAAAGAACACTGAAGCTTTCTTT. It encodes CASSEKNTEAFF.

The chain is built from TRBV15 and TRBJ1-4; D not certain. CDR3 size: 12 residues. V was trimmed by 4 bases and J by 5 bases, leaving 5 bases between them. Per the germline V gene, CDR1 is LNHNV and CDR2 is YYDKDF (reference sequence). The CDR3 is CATSIPNEKLFF. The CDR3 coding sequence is TGTGCCACCAGCATTCCAAATGAAAAACTGTTTTTT.

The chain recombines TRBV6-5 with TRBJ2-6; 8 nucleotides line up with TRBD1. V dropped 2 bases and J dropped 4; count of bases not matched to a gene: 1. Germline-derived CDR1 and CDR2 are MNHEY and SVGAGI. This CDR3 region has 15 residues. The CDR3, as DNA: TGTGCCAGCAGTTACCGGACAGGGGGGGCCAACGTCCTGACTTTC. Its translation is CASSYRTGGANVLTF.

DNA for the CDR3: TGTGCCAGCACTAAAAACCGGGACAGGGGAACAGATACGCAGTATTTT. Amino acid sequence: CASTKNRDRGTDTQYF. The V call is TRBV7-9, the J call TRBJ2-3; 10 bases agree with TRBD1. V lost 7 bases, J lost 3 bases, and 10 bases stayed unmatched. Germline-derived CDR1 and CDR2 are SEHNR and FQNEAQ (reference sequence). The CDR3 length is 16 residues. The whole variable domain, remainder taken from reference TRBV7-9 and TRBJ2-3, is DTGVSQNPRHKITKRGQNVTFRCDPISEHNRLYWYRQTLGQGPEFLTYFQNEAQLEKSRLLSDRFSAERPKGSFSTLEIQRTEQGDSAMYLCASTKNRDRGTDTQYFGPGTRLTVL.

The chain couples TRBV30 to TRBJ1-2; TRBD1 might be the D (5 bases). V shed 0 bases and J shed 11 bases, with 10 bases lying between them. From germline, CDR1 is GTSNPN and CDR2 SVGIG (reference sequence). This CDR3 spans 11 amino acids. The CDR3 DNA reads TGTGCCTGGAGTGTAATCGGGGCTTACACCTTC. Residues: CAWSVIGAYTF.

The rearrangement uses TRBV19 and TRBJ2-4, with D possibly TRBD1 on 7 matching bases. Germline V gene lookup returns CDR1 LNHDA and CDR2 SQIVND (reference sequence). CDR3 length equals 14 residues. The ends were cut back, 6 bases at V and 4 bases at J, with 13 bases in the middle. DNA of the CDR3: TGTGCCAGTAGGTCGACAGGGAGGAAAAACATTCAGTACTTC. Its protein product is CASRSTGRKNIQYF.

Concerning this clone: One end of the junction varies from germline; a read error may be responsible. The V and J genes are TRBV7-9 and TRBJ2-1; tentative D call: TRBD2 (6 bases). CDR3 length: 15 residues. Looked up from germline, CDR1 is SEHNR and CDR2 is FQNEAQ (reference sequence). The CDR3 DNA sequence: TGTGCCAGCAGCATAGCGATGACTAGTTACAATGAGCAGTTCTTC. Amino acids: CASSIAMTSYNEQFF.

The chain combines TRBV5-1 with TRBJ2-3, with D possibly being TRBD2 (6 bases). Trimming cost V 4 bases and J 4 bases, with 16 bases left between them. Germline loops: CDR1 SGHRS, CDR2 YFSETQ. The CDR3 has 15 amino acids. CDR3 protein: CASSLNRDWADTQYF. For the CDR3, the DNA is TGCGCCAGCAGCCTCAACCGGGACTGGGCAGATACGCAGTATTTT. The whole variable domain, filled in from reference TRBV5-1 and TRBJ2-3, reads KAGVTQTPRYLIKTRGQQVTLSCSPISGHRSVSWYQQTPGQGLQFLFEYFSETQRNKGNFPGRFSGRQFSNSRSEMNVSTLELGDSALYLCASSLNRDWADTQYFGPGTRLTVL.

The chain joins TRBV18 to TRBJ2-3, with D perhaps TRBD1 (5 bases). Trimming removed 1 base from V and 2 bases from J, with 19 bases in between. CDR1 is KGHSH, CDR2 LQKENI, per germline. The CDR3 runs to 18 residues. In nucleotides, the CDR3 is TGTGCCAGCTCACCACGGGTCCTTCTCCGCAGGGACACAGATACGCAGTATTTT. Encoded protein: CASSPRVLLRRDTDTQYF.

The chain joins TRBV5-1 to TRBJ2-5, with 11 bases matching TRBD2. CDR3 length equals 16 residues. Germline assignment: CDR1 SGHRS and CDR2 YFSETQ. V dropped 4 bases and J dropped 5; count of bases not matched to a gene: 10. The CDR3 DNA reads TGCGCCAGCAGCCTCAGGGGACTAGCGGTAGGGGAGACCCAGTACTTC. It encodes CASSLRGLAVGETQYF.

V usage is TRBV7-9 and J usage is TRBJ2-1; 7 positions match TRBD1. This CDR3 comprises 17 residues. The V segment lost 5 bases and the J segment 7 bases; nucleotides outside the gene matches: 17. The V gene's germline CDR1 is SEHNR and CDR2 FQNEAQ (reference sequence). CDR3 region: CASSAWGQSYGLNEQFF. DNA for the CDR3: TGTGCCAGCAGCGCTTGGGGACAGAGTTATGGCTTAAATGAGCAGTTCTTC.

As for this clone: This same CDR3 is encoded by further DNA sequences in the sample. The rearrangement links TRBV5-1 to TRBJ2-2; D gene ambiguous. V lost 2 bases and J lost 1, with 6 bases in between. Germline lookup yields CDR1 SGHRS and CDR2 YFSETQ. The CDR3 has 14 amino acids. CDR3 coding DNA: TGCGCCAGCAGCTTCCCAGGGAACACCGGGGAGCTGTTTTTT. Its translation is CASSFPGNTGELFF.

DNA for the CDR3: TGTGCCAGCAGCTTAGACAGGGGTACTGAGCAGTTCTTC. This translates into CASSLDRGTEQFF. The V and J genes are TRBV11-2 and TRBJ2-1; D is perhaps TRBD1 (6 bases). Trimming removed 0 bases from V and 9 bases from J, with 9 bases in between. CDR3 length: 13 amino acids. The germline gives CDR1 SGHAT, CDR2 FQNNGV.

CDR3 amino acids: CASSQDRWRNSSYEQYF. CDR3 coding DNA: TGCGCCAGCAGCCAAGATCGGTGGCGGAACAGCTCCTACGAGCAGTACTTC. The V call is TRBV4-3, the J call TRBJ2-7, with unresolved D. The CDR3 length is 17 residues. V was clipped by 0 bases and J by 0 bases, with 15 bases between them. Per the germline V gene, CDR1 is LGHNA and CDR2 is YSLEER.